This T cell receptor (beta chain) appears in the sequencing data of a study of T-cell memory formation after mild COVID-19. The table lists this clonotype with a few counts. V lost 0 bases, J lost 0 bases, and 8 bases lay in between. The germline V gene encodes CDR1 MGHRA and CDR2 YSYEKL. The CDR3 runs to 15 residues. Via MiXCR, TCRdb re-called the 5' RACE reads, giving one row per CDR3 protein. The table records about 270,000 distinct CDR3 sequences, 15% of them present only once. The genes are TRBV4-1 and TRBJ1-2; D unclear. The sequenced sample consisted of PBMCs or a T cell subset sorted from them (not recorded which). This clonotype was sampled from an adult woman who had mild COVID-19 (a few samples of this study predate the infection). Cell type and time point are not known. The CDR3 spells CASSQDNGANYGYTF. In DNA, the CDR3 is TGCGCCAGCAGCCAAGATAACGGAGCTAACTATGGCTACACCTTC.